This passage covers 3 T cell receptor beta chains from one sample sequenced in a study of blood T cell repertoires in COVID-19. Sequencing was performed with immunoSEQ multiplex PCR; in TCRdb, only in-frame clones are kept and a portion is missing. Here the sample spans about 280,000 clones, nearly 90% being singletons. The sample consisted of PBMCs or T cells enriched from blood (not recorded which). All receptors come from an older woman who had recovered from COVID-19.

The V and J genes are TRBV11-2 and TRBJ1-1; no reliable D call. Germline-derived CDR1 and CDR2 are SGHAT and FQNNGV. This CDR3 region has 14 residues. V shed 3 bases and J shed 5 bases, with 13 bases lying between them. CDR3: CASSLYTTETEAFF. The CDR3 DNA reads as TGTGCCAGCAGCTTGTATACTACGGAGACTGAAGCTTTCTTT.

The V and J genes are TRBV19 and TRBJ1-5; 10 bases map to TRBD1. After removal of 3 bases from V and 5 bases from J, the junction contained 7 bases not matched to a gene. Germline V gene lookup returns CDR1 LNHDA and CDR2 SQIVND (reference sequence). The CDR3 covers 16 residues. The CDR3 loop reads CASSIPDRGLDQPQHF. CDR3 in DNA: TGTGCCAGTAGTATTCCCGACAGGGGGCTTGATCAGCCCCAGCATTTT.

The chain is built from TRBV28 and TRBJ2-7, with a tentative D call TRBD2 (6 bases). Germline CDR1 is MDHEN and CDR2 is SYDVKM. The V end was cut by 3 bases, the J end by 4 bases, with 10 bases between. CDR3 length equals 13 residues. CDR3 residues: CASSLTGEYEQYF. CDR3 bases: TGTGCCAGCAGTTTGACGGGAGAATACGAGCAGTACTTC.